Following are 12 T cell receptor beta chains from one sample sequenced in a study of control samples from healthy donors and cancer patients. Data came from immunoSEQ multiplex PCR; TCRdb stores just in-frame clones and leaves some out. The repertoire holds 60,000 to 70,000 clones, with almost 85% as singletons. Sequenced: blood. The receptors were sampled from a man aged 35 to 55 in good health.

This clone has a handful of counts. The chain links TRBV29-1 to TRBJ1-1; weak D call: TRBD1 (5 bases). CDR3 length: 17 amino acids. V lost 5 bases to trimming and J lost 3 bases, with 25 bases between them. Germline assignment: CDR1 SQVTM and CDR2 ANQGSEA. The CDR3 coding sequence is TGCAGCGTTCAACGGCTCGATTTAGGCAGGGACGACACTGAAGCTTTCTTT. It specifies CSVQRLDLGRDDTEAFF. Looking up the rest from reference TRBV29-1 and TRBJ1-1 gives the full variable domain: SAVISQKPSRDICQRGTSLTIQCQVDSQVTMMFWYRQQPGQSLTLIATANQGSEATYESGFVIDKFPISRPNLTFSTLTVSNMSPEDSSIYLCSVQRLDLGRDDTEAFFGQGTRLTVV.

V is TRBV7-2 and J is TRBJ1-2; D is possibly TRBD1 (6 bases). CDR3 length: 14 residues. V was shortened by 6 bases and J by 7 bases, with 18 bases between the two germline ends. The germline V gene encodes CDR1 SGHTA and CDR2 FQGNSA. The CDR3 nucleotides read TGTGCCAGCAGTCCCCGGGGGCAGGATTTTGGCTACACCTTC. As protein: CASSPRGQDFGYTF.

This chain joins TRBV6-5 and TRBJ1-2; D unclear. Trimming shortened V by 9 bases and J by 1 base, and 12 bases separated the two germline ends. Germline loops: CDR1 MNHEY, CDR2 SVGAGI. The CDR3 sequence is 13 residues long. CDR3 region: CASCPGINYGYTF. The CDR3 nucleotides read TGTGCCAGTTGTCCAGGAATTAACTATGGCTACACCTTC.

CDR3 region: CATSRTGTWNTEAFF. Here the CDR3 DNA reads TGTGCCACCAGCAGAACAGGGACGTGGAACACTGAAGCTTTCTTT. V usage is TRBV15 and J usage is TRBJ1-1, with a possible D match to TRBD1 (6 bases). Trimming took 2 bases from V and 1 from J, leaving 11 bases between them. Germline loops: CDR1 LNHNV, CDR2 YYDKDF (reference sequence). CDR3 size: 15 residues.

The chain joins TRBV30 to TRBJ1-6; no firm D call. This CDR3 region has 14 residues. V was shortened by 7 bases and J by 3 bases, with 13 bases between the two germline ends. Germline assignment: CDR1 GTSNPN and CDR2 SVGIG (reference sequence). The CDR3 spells CASQRVNYNSPLHF. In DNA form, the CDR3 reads TGTGCCTCCCAAAGAGTAAACTATAATTCACCCCTCCACTTT. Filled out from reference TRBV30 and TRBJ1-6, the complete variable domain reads SQTIHQWPATLVQPVGSPLSLECTVEGTSNPNLYWYRQAAGRGLQLLFYSVGIGQISSEVPQNLSASRPQDRQFILSSKKLLLSDSGFYLCASQRVNYNSPLHFGNGTRLTVT.

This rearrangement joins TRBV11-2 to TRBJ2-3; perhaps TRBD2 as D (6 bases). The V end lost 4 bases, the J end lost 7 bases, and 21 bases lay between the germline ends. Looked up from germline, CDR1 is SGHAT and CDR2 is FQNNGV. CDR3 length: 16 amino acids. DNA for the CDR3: TGTGCCAGCAGCTCGAACCCGGGACTCACGGGCTATACGCAGTATTTT. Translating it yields CASSSNPGLTGYTQYF. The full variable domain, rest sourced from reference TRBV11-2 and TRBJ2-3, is EAGVAQSPRYKIIEKRQSVAFWCNPISGHATLYWYQQILGQGPKLLIQFQNNGVVDDSQLPKDRFSAERLKGVDSTLKIQPAKLEDSAVYLCASSSNPGLTGYTQYFGPGTRLTVL.

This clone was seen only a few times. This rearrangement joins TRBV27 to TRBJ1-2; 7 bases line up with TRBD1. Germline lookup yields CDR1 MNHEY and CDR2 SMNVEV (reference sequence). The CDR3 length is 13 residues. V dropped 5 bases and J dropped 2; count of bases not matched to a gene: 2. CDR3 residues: CASSTDRNYGYTF. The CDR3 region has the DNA TGTGCCAGCAGTACGGACAGGAACTATGGCTACACCTTC.

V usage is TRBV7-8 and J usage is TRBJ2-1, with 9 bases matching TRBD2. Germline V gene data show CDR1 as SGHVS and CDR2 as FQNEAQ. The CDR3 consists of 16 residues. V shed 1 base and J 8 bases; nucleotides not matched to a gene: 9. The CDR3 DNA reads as TGTGCCAGCAGCTTAGTTGTGCCTAGCGGGACCCATGAGCAGTTCTTC. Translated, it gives CASSLVVPSGTHEQFF.

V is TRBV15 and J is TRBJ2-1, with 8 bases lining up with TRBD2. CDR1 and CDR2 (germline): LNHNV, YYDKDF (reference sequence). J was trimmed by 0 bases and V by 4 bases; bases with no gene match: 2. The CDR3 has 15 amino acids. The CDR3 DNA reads TGTGCCACCAGCATCACTAGCGGCTCCTACAATGAGCAGTTCTTC. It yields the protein CATSITSGSYNEQFF.

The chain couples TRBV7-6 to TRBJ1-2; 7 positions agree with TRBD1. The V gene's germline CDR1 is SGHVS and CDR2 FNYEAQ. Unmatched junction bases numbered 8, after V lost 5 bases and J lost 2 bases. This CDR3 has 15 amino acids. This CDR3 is CASSPQTGSNYGYTF. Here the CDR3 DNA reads TGTGCCAGCAGCCCTCAGACAGGGAGCAACTATGGCTACACCTTC.

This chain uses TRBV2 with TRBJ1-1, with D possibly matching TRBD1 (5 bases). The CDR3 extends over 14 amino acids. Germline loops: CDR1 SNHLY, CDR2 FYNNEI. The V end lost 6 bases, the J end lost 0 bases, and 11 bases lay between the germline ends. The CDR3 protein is CASRKDTMNTEAFF. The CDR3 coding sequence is TGTGCCAGCAGAAAGGACACGATGAACACTGAAGCTTTCTTT.

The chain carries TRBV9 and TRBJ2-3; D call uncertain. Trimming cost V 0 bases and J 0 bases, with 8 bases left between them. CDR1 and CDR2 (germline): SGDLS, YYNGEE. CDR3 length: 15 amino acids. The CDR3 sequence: CASSVATGSTDTQYF. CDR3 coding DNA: TGTGCCAGCAGCGTAGCTACGGGCAGCACAGATACGCAGTATTTT.